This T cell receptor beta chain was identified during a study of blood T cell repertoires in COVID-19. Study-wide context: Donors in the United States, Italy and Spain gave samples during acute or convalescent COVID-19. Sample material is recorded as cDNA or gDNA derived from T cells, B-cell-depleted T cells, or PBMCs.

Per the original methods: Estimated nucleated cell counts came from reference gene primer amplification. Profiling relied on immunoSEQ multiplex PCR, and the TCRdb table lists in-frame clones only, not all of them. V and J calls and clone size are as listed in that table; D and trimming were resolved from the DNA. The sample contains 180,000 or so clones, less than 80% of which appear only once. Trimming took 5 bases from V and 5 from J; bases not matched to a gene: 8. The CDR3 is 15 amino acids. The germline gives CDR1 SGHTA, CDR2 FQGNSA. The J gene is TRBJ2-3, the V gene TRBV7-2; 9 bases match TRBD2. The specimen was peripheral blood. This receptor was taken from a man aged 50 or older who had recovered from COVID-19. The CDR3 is CASSLSSGRRDTQYF. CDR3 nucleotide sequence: TGTGCCAGCAGCCTTAGTAGCGGGAGAAGAGATACGCAGTATTTT.